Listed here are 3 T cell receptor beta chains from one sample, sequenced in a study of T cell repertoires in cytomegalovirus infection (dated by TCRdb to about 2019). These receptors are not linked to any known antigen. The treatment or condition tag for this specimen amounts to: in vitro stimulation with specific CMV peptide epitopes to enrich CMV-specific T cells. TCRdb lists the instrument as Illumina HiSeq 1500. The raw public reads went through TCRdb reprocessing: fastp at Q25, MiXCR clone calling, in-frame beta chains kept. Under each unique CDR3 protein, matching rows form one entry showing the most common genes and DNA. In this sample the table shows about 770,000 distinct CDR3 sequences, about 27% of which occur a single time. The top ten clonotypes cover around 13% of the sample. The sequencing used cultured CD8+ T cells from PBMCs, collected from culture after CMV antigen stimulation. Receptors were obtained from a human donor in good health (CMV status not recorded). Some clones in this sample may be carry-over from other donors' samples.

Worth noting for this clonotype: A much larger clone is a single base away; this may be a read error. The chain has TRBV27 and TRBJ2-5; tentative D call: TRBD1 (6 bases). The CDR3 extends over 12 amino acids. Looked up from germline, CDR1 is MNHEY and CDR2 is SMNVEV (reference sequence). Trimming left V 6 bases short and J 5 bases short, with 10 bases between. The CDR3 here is CASRTGWETQYF. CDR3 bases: TGTGCCAGCAGAACAGGGTGGGAGACCCAGTACTTC.

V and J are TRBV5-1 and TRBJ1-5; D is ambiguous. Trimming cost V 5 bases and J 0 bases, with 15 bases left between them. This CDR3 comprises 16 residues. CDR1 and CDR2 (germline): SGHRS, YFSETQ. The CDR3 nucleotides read TGCGCCAGCAGGGAGAGGTCCGCCGATAGCAATCAGCCCCAGCATTTT. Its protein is CASRERSADSNQPQHF.

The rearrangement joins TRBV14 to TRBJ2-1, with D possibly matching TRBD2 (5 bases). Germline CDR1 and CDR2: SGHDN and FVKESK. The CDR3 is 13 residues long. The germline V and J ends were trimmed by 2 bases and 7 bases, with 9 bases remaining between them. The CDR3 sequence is CASSQWERNEQFF. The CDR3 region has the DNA TGTGCCAGCAGCCAATGGGAGAGAAATGAGCAGTTCTTC.